This T cell receptor beta chain was captured in a study of blood T cell repertoires in COVID-19. On the study more broadly: COVID-19 samples from acute and convalescent phases originated in the United States, Italy and Spain. PBMCs, B-cell-depleted T cells, or T cells provided the cDNA or gDNA that made up the material.

Study processing details: Reference gene primer amplification gave nucleated cell count estimates. Clones were read by immunoSEQ multiplex PCR, and TCRdb kept only the in-frame ones, dropping some. V and J calls and clone size are given by that table; D and trimming were obtained from the DNA. In the table there are some 150,000 clones, around 89% of which are singletons. Looked up from germline, CDR1 is SNHLY and CDR2 is FYNNEI. CDR3 size: 14 residues. V trimming: 5 bases; J trimming: 4 bases; junction bases outside the gene matches: 5. The chain combines TRBV2 with TRBJ1-2; TRBD1 agrees at 9 bases. This receptor was obtained from a man aged 55 to 70 with acute or convalescent COVID-19. Input material: peripheral blood. The CDR3 here is CASSPQGAGYGYTF. The CDR3 DNA follows: TGTGCCAGCAGTCCACAGGGGGCTGGCTATGGCTACACCTTC.